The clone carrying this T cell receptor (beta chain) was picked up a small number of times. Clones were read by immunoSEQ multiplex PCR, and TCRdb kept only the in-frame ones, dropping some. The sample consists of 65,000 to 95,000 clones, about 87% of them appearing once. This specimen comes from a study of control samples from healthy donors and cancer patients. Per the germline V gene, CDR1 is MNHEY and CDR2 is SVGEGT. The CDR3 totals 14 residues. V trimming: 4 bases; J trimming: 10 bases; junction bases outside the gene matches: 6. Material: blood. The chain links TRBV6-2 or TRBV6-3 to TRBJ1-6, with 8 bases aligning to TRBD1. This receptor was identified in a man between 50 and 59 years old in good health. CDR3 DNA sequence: TGTGCCAGCAGTTTGACAGGGGCACGCTCACCCCTCCACTTT. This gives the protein CASSLTGARSPLHF.